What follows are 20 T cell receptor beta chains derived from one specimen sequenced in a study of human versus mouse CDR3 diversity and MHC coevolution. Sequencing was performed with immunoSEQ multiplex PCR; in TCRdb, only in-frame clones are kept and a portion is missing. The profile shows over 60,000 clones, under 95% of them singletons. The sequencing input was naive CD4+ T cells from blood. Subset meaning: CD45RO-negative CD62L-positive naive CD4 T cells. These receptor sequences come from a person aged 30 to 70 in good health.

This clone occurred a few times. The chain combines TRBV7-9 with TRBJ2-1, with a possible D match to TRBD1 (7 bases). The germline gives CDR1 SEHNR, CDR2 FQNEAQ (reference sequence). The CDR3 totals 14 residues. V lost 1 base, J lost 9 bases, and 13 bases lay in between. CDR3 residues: CASSLGGQGGEQFF. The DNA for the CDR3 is TGTGCCAGCAGCTTAGGAGGGCAGGGGGGTGAGCAGTTCTTC.

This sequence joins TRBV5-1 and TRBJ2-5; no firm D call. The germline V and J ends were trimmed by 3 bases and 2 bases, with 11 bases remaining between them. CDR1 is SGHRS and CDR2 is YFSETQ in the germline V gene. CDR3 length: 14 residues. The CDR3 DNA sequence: TGCGCCAGCAGCTCCGGAGCTATACAAGAGACCCAGTACTTC. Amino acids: CASSSGAIQETQYF. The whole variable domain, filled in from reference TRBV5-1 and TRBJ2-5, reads KAGVTQTPRYLIKTRGQQVTLSCSPISGHRSVSWYQQTPGQGLQFLFEYFSETQRNKGNFPGRFSGRQFSNSRSEMNVSTLELGDSALYLCASSSGAIQETQYFGPGTRLLVL.

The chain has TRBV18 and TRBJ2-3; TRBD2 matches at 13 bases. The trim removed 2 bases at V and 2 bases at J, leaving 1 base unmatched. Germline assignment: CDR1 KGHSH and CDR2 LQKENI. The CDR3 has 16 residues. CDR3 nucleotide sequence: TGTGCCAGCTCACCAGGACTAGCGGGAGCCACAGATACGCAGTATTTT. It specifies CASSPGLAGATDTQYF.

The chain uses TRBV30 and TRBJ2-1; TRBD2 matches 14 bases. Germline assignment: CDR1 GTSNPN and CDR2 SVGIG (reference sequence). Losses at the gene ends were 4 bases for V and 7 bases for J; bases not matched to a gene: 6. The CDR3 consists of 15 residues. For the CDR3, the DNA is TGTGCCTGGACTTCCGGGACTAGCGGGAGTAATGAGCAGTTCTTC. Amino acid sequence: CAWTSGTSGSNEQFF.

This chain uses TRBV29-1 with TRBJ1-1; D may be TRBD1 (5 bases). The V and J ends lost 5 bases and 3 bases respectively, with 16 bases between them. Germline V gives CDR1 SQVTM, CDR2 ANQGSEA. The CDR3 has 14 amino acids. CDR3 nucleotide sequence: TGCAGCGTTTGGGGCAGCCTAAGGGACACTGAAGCTTTCTTT. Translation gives CSVWGSLRDTEAFF.

The CDR3 loop reads CASSPAGGLVYGYTF. CDR3 in DNA: TGTGCCAGCAGCCCCGCGGGGGGGCTGGTCTATGGCTACACCTTC. This sequence joins TRBV28 and TRBJ1-2, with D possibly being TRBD1 (6 bases). Germline-derived CDR1 and CDR2 are MDHEN and SYDVKM. The ends were cut back, 6 bases at V and 4 bases at J, with 18 bases in the middle. The CDR3 is 15 amino acids.

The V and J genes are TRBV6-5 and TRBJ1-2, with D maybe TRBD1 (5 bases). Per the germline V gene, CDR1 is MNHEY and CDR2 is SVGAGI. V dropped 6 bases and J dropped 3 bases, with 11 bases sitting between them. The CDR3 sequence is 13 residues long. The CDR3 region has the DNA TGTGCCAGCAGATCAACAGGCCACTATGGCTACACCTTC. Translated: CASRSTGHYGYTF.

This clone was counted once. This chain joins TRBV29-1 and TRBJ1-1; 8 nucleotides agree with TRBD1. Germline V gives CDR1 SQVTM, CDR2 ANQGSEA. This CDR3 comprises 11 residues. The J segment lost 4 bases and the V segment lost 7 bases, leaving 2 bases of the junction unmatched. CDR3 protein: CSGGQGTEAFF. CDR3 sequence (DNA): TGCAGCGGAGGACAGGGCACTGAAGCTTTCTTT.

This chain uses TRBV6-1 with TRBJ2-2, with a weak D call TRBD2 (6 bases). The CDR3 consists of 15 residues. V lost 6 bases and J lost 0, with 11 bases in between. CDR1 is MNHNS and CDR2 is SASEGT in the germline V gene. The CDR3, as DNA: TGTGCCAGCAGGGGGGGAGCGGCGAACACCGGGGAGCTGTTTTTT. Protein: CASRGGAANTGELFF.

Written as DNA, the CDR3 is TGTGCCAGCAGCCAAGATCTAGCGGGGGGCCCGGGCACAGATACGCAGTATTTT. Its translation: CASSQDLAGGPGTDTQYF. This chain joins TRBV4-2 and TRBJ2-3, with 11 bases aligning to TRBD2. The CDR3 runs 18 residues. V dropped 0 bases and J dropped 1; count of bases not matched to a gene: 6. Germline assignment: CDR1 LGHNA and CDR2 YNFKEQ.

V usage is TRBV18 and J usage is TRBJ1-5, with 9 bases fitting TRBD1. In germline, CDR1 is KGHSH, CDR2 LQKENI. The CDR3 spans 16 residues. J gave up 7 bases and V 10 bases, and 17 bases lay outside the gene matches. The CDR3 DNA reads TGTGCCACCTCCCCCGGGGTGGGACAGGGTATACAGCCCCAGCATTTT. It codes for CATSPGVGQGIQPQHF.

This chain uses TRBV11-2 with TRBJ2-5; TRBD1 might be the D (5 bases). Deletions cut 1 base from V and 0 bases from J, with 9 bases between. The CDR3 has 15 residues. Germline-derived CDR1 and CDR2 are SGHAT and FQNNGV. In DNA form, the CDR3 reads TGTGCCAGCAGCTTAGGCCCAGGGAACCAAGAGACCCAGTACTTC. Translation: CASSLGPGNQETQYF.

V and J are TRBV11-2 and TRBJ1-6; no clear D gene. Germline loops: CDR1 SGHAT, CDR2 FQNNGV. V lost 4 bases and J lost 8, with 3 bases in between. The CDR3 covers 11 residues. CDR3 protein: CASSSYSPLHF. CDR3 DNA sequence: TGTGCCAGCAGCTCCTATTCACCCCTCCACTTT.

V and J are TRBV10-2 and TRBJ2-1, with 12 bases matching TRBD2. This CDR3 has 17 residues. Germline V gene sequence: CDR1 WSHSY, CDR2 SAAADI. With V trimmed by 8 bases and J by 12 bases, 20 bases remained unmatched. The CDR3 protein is CASQVTGIGLAGSRQFF. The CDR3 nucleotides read TGCGCCAGCCAGGTGACGGGGATTGGACTAGCGGGGTCTAGGCAGTTCTTC.

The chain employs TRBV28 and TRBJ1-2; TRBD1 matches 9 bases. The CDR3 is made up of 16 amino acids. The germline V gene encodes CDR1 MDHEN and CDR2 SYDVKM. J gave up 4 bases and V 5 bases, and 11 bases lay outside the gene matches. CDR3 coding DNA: TGTGCCAGCAGTACCACAGGGGGCGCGAAAGGCTATGGCTACACCTTC. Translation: CASSTTGGAKGYGYTF.

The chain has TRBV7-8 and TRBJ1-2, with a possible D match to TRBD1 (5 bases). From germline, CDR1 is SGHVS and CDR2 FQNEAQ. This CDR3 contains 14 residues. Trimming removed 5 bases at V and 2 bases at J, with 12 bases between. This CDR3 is CASSPRTTNYGYTF. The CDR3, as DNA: TGTGCCAGCAGCCCTCGGACAACCAACTATGGCTACACCTTC.

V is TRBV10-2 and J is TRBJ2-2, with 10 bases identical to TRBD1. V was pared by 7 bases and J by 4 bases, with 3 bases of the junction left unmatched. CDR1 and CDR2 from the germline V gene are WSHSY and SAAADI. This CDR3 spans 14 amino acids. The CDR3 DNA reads TGCGCCAGCACCTGGACAGGGGGCACCGGGGAGCTGTTTTTT. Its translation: CASTWTGGTGELFF.

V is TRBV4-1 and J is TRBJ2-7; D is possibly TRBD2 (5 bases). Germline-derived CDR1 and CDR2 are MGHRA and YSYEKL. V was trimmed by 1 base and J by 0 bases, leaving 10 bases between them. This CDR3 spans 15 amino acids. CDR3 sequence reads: CASSQVPRDSYEQYF. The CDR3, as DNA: TGCGCCAGCAGCCAAGTCCCTCGGGACTCCTACGAGCAGTACTTC.

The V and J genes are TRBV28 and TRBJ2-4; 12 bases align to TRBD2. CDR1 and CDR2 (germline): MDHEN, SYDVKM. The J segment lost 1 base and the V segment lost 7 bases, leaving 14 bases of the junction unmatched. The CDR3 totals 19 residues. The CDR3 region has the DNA TGTGCCAGCACCGACCGGACTAGCGGGGTTGATACGGCCAAAAACATTCAGTACTTC. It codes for CASTDRTSGVDTAKNIQYF.

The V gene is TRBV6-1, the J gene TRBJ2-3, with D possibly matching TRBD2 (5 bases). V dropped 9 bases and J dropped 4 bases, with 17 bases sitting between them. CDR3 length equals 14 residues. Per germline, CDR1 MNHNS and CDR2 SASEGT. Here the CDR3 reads CASSLRGSPDTQYF. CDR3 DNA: TGTGCCAGTTCCCTTAGAGGGTCTCCAGATACGCAGTATTTT.